This T cell receptor beta chain was observed in a study of CD8 T cells in Susac syndrome. After extraction with the RNeasy kit, about 0.5 to 1 ug of the RNA was reverse transcribed using random hexamers. In TCRdb, the immunoSEQ multiplex PCR reads were re-called with MiXCR into one record per CDR3 protein. The table has fewer than 70,000 distinct CDR3 sequences, 95% seen once. V was shortened by 5 bases and J by 9 bases, with 20 bases between the two germline ends. This CDR3 has 14 amino acids. Germline assignment: CDR1 MDHEN and CDR2 SYDVKM. The rearrangement uses TRBV28 and TRBJ2-7, with D possibly being TRBD2 (6 bases). The receptor's source is a human donor in good health. The material sequenced was CD8+ T cells from PBMCs. The CDR3 nucleotides read TGTGCCAGCAGTAAGCCTCGACGGGGGTCCCCGCAGTACTTC. This sequence encodes CASSKPRRGSPQYF.